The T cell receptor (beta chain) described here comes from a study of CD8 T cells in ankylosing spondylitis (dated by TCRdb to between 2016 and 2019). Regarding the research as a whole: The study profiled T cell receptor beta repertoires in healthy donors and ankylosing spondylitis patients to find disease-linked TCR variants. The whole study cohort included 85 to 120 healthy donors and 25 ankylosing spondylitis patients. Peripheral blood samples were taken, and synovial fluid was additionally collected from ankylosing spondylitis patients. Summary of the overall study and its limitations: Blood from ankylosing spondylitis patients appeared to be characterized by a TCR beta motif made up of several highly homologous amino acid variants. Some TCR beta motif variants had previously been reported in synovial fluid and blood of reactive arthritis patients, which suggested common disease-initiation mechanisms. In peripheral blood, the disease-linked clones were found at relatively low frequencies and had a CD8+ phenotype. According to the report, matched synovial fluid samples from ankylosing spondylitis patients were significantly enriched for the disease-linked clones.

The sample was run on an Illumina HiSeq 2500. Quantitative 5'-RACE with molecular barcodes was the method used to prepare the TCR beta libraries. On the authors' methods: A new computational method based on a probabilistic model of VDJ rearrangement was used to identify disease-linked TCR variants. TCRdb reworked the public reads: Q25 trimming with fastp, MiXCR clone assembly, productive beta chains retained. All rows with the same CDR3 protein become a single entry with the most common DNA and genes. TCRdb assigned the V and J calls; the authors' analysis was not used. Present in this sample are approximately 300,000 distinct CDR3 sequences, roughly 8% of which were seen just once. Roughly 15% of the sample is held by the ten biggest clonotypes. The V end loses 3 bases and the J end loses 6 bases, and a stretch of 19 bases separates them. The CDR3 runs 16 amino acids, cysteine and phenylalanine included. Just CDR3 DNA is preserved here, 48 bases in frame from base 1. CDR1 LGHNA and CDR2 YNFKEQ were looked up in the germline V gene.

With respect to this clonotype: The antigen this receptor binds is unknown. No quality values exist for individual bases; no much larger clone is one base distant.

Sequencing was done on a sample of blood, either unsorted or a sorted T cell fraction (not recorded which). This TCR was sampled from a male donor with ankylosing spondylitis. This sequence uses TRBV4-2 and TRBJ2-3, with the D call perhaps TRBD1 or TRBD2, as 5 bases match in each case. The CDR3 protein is CASSQGRDPGRDTQYF. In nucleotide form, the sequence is TGTGCCAGCAGCCAGGGCCGGGACCCCGGCAGGGATACGCAGTATTTT.